The next 10 T cell receptor beta chains were all read from a single sample in a study of blood T cell repertoires in COVID-19. Method: immunoSEQ multiplex PCR; TCRdb's copy keeps in-frame clones and lacks some. The data hold roughly 260,000 clones, with about nine tenths observed a single time. Source material: peripheral blood. The receptors here all came from a woman aged 45-59 years who had recovered from COVID-19.

This rearrangement joins TRBV6-5 to TRBJ2-4; possible D gene TRBD1, 5 bases. The CDR3 covers 15 residues. V gave up 6 bases and J gave up 0 bases, with 12 bases separating them. Germline V CDR1 and CDR2: MNHEY, SVGAGI. This CDR3 reads CASRGVGVAKNIQYF. CDR3 DNA sequence: TGTGCCAGCAGAGGGGTGGGTGTAGCCAAAAACATTCAGTACTTC.

The chain couples TRBV19 to TRBJ2-7, with 11 bases aligning to TRBD1. V lost 6 bases and J lost 4; bases outside the gene matches: 5. Germline V gene lookup returns CDR1 LNHDA and CDR2 SQIVND (reference sequence). The CDR3 has 14 residues. The CDR3: CASSLGQGGYEQYF. Written as DNA, the CDR3 is TGTGCCAGTAGCCTGGGACAGGGGGGATACGAGCAGTACTTC. Based on the CDR3 plus reference TRBV19 and TRBJ2-7, the full variable domain is DGGITQSPKYLFRKEGQNVTLSCEQNLNHDAMYWYRQDPGQGLRLIYYSQIVNDFQKGDIAEGYSVSREKKESFPLTVTSAQKNPTAFYLCASSLGQGGYEQYFGPGTRLTVT.

This clone turned up a few times. This rearrangement joins TRBV30 to TRBJ2-5, with D perhaps matching TRBD2 (5 bases). CDR1 and CDR2 from the germline V gene are GTSNPN and SVGIG (reference sequence). The CDR3 contains 13 residues. The ends were cut back, 2 bases at V and 1 base at J, with 8 bases in the middle. The CDR3 loop is CAWSSLAQETQYF. DNA for the CDR3: TGTGCCTGGAGTTCGCTAGCCCAAGAGACCCAGTACTTC.

The chain has TRBV7-3 and TRBJ2-2, with TRBD1 matching over 7 bases. The ends lost 3 bases at V and 0 bases at J; junction bases unmatched: 10. CDR1 is SGHTA and CDR2 is FQGTGA in the germline V gene. The CDR3 totals 18 residues. This CDR3 reads CASSFQGVGLANTGELFF. The CDR3 bases are TGTGCCAGCAGCTTTCAGGGGGTGGGGCTGGCGAACACCGGGGAGCTGTTTTTT.

The J gene is TRBJ1-1, the V gene TRBV5-6, with TRBD1 matching 8 bases. This CDR3 is 13 amino acids long. The germline CDR1 and CDR2 sequences are SGHDT and YYEEEE. V gave up 6 bases and J gave up 8 bases; unmatched junction bases: 9. CDR3 coding DNA: TGTGCCAGCACTATGGACAGGGATGAGGAAGCTTTCTTT. This encodes CASTMDRDEEAFF.

The sample holds one count of this clone. V is TRBV19 and J is TRBJ1-1; TRBD1 matches at 11 bases. V gave up 5 bases and J gave up 5 bases; unmatched junction bases: 4. The CDR3 sequence is 14 residues long. CDR1 and CDR2 (germline): LNHDA, SQIVND (reference sequence). In DNA, the CDR3 is TGTGCCAGTAGTGGACAGGGGGCTAGGACTGAAGCTTTCTTT. Protein sequence: CASSGQGARTEAFF.

This clone was found a few times. The V gene is TRBV3-1 (or the pseudogene TRBV3-2), the J gene TRBJ1-3; 7 bases fit TRBD1. The V and J ends lost 4 bases and 0 bases, in that order; junction bases with no gene match: 3. The CDR3 extends over 15 amino acids. CDR1 LGHDT and CDR2 YNNKEL come from the germline V gene (reference sequence). CDR3 nucleotide sequence: TGTGCCAGCAGCCCCGACAGGGTCTCTGGAAACACCATATATTTT. This translates into CASSPDRVSGNTIYF.

V and J are TRBV6-5 and TRBJ2-7, with D possibly TRBD2 on 5 matching bases. CDR3 size: 14 residues. Germline lookup yields CDR1 MNHEY and CDR2 SVGAGI. The V and J ends lost 4 bases and 5 bases respectively, with 15 bases between them. The CDR3 DNA follows: TGTGCCAGCAGTTCCCTAGCTTACGGGGACGAGCAGTACTTC. Its protein is CASSSLAYGDEQYF.

The chain uses TRBV7-2 and TRBJ1-6; D unresolved. This CDR3 spans 16 amino acids. The V end was cut by 2 bases, the J end by 10 bases, with 18 bases between. From germline, CDR1 is SGHTA and CDR2 FQGNSA. CDR3 in DNA: TGTGCCAGCAGCTTATTTTGGGCCCTAGGAGGGTCACCCCTCCACTTT. Its protein is CASSLFWALGGSPLHF.

This clone was observed a few times. J is TRBJ1-3 and V is TRBV11-2; D uncertain. V lost 0 bases and J 0 bases, leaving 15 bases between the germline ends. From germline, CDR1 is SGHAT and CDR2 FQNNGV. The CDR3 loop spans 18 amino acids. This CDR3 reads CASSLDPPGGLSGNTIYF. CDR3 nucleotides: TGTGCCAGCAGCTTAGATCCCCCAGGAGGGCTCTCTGGAAACACCATATATTTT.